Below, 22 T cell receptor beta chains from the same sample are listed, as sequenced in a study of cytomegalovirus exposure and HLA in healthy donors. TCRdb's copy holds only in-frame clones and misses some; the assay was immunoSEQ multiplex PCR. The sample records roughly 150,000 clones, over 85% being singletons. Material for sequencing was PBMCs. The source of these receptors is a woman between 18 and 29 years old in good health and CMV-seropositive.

CDR3 region: CASSFPGQGFTDTQYF. In DNA, the CDR3 is TGCGCCAGCAGCTTTCCGGGACAGGGATTCACAGATACGCAGTATTTT. The chain carries TRBV5-1 and TRBJ2-3; 9 bases are shared with TRBD1. The J segment lost 2 bases and the V segment lost 2 bases, leaving 6 bases of the junction unmatched. The V gene's germline CDR1 is SGHRS and CDR2 YFSETQ. The CDR3 is 16 residues long. Full variable domain (missing parts from reference TRBV5-1 and TRBJ2-3): KAGVTQTPRYLIKTRGQQVTLSCSPISGHRSVSWYQQTPGQGLQFLFEYFSETQRNKGNFPGRFSGRQFSNSRSEMNVSTLELGDSALYLCASSFPGQGFTDTQYFGPGTRLTVL.

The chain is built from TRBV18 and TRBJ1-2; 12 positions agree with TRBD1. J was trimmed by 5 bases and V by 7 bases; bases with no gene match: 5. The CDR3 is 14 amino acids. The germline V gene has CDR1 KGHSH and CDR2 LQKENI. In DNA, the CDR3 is TGTGCCAGCTTCCGGGACAGGGGGCTTTATGGCTACACCTTC. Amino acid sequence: CASFRDRGLYGYTF.

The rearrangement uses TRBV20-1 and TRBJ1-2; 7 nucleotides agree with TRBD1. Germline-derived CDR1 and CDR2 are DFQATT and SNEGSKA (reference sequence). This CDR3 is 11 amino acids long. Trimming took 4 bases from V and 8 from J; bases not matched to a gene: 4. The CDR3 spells CSATGGIGYTF. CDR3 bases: TGCAGTGCTACAGGGGGAATCGGCTACACCTTC.

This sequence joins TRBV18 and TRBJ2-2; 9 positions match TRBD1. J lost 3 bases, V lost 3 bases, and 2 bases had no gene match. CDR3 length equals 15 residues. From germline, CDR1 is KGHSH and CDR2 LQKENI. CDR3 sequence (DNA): TGTGCCAGCTCACCCCGACAGGGGGACACCGGGGAGCTGTTTTTT. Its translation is CASSPRQGDTGELFF.

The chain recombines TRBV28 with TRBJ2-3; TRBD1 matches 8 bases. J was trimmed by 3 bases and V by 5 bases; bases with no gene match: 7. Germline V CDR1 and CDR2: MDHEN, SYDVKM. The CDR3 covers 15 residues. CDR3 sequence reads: CASSPGQGWTDTQYF. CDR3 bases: TGTGCCAGCAGTCCTGGACAGGGATGGACAGATACGCAGTATTTT.

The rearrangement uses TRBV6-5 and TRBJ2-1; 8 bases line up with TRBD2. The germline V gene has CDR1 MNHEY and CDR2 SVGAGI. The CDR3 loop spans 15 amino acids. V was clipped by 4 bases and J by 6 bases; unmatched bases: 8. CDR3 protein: CASSLISGSGNEQFF. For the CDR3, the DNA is TGTGCCAGCAGTTTAATCAGCGGGAGTGGCAATGAGCAGTTCTTC.

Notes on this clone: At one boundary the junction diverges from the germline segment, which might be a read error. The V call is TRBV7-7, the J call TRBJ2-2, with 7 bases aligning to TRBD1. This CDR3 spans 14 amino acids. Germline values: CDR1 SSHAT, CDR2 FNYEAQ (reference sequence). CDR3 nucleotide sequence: TGTGCTAGCAGCTCCCACTACAGGGGCGGGGAGCTGTTTTTT. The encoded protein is CASSSHYRGGELFF. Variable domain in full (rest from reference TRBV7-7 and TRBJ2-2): GAGVSQSPRYKVTKRGQDVTLRCDPISSHATLYWYQQALGQGPEFLTYFNYEAQPDKSGLPSDRFSAERPEGSISTLTIQRTEQRDSAMYRCASSSHYRGGELFFGEGSRLTVL.

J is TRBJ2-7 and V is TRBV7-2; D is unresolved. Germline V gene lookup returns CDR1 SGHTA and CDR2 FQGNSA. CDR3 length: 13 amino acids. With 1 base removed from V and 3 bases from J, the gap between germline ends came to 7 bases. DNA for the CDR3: TGTGCCAGCAGCTTAGACAGTAACTACGAGCAGTACTTC. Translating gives CASSLDSNYEQYF.

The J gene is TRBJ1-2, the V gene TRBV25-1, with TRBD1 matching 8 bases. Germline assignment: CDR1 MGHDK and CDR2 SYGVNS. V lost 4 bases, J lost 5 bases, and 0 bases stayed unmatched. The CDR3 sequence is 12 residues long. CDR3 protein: CASSGTGYGYTF. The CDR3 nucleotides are TGTGCCAGCAGTGGGACAGGGTATGGCTACACCTTC.

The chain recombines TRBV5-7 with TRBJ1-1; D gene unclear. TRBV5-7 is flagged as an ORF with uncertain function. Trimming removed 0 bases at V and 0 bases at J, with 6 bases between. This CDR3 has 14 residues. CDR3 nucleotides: TGTGCCAGCAGCTTGGTGCACATGAACACTGAAGCTTTCTTT. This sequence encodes CASSLVHMNTEAFF.

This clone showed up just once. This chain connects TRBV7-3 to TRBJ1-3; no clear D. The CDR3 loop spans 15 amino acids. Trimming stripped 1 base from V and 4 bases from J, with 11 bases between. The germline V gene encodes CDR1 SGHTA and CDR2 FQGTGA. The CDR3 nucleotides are TGTGCCAGCAGCTTAATAGCGGGTTCCGGAAACACCATATATTTT. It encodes CASSLIAGSGNTIYF.

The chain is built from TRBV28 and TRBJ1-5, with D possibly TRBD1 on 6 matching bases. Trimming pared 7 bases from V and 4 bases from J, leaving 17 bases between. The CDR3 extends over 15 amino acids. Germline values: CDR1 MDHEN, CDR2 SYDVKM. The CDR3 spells CASNLGGPSNQPQHF. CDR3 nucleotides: TGTGCCAGCAACTTAGGGGGACCGAGTAATCAGCCCCAGCATTTT.

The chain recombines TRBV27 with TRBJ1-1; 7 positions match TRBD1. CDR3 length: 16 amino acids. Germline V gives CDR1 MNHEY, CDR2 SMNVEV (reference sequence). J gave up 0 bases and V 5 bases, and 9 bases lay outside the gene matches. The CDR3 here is CASSPPPGTVNTEAFF. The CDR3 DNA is TGTGCCAGCAGTCCGCCACCCGGGACAGTGAACACTGAAGCTTTCTTT.

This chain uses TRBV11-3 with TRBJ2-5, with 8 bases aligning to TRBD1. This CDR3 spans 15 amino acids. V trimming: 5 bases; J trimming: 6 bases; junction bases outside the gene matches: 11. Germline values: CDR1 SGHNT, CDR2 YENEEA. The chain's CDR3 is CASSRGRDRFQTQYF. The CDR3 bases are TGTGCCAGCAGCCGGGGCCGGGACAGGTTCCAGACCCAGTACTTC.

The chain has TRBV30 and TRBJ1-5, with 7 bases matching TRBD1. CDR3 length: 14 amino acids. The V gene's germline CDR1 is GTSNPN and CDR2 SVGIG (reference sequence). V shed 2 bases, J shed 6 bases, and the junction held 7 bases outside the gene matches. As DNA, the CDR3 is TGTGCCTGGAGTCTGGGTCAGGGGGGTCAGCCCCAGCATTTT. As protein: CAWSLGQGGQPQHF.

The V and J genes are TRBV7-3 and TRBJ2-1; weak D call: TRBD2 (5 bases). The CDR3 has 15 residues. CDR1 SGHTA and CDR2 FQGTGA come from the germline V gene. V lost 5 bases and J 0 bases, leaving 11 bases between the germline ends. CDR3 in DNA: TGTGCCAGCAGCCCCAGCGGTAGCTCCTACAATGAGCAGTTCTTC. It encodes CASSPSGSSYNEQFF.

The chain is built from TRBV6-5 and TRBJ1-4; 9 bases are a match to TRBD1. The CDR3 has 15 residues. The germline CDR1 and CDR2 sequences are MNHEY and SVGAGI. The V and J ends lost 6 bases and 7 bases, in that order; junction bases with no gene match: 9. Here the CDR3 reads CASSTQGAFSEKLFF. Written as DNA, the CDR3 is TGTGCCAGCAGCACACAGGGGGCTTTTTCTGAAAAACTGTTTTTT.

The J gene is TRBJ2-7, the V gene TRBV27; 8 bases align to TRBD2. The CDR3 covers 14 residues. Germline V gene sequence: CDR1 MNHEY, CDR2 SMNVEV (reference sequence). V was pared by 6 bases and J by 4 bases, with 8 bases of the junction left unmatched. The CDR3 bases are TGTGCCAGCAGCGGAGCGGGAGAGTGGTACGAGCAGTACTTC. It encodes CASSGAGEWYEQYF.

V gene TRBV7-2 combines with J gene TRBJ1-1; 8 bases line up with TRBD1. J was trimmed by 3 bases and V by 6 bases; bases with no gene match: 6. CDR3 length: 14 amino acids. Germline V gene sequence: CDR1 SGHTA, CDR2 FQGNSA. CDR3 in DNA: TGTGCCAGCAGTCAGGACAGGGAGGACACTGAAGCTTTCTTT. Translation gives CASSQDREDTEAFF.

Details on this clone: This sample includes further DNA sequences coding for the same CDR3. Here the CDR3 reads CASSLGQTYNEQFF. DNA of the CDR3: TGCGCCAGCAGCTTGGGACAAACCTACAATGAGCAGTTCTTC. The chain employs TRBV5-1 and TRBJ2-1, with no clear D. This CDR3 contains 14 residues. Trimming stripped 0 bases from V and 2 bases from J, with 6 bases between. Germline loops: CDR1 SGHRS, CDR2 YFSETQ.

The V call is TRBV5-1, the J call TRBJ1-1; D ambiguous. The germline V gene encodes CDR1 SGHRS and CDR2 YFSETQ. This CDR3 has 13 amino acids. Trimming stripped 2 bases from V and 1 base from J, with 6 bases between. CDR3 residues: CASSFAENTEAFF. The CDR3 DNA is TGCGCCAGCAGCTTCGCAGAGAACACTGAAGCTTTCTTT.

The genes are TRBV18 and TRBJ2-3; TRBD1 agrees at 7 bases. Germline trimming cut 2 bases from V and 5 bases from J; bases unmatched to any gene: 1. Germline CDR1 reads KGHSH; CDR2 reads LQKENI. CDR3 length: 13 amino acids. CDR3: CASSPRQGDTQYF. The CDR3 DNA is TGTGCCAGCTCACCAAGACAGGGAGATACGCAGTATTTT.